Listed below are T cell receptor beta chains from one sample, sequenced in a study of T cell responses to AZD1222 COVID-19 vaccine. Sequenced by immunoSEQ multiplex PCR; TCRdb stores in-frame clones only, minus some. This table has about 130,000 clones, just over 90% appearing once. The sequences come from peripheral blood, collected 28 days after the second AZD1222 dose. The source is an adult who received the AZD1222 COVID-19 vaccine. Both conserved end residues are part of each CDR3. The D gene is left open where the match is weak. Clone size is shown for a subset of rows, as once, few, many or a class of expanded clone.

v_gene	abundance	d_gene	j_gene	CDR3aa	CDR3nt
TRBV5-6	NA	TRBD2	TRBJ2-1	CASRPRLAGVHNEQFF	TGTGCCAGCAGGCCTAGACTAGCGGGAGTCCACAATGAGCAGTTCTTC
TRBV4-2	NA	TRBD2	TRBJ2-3	CASSQESAGASTDTQYF	TGTGCCAGCAGCCAAGAATCGGCGGGAGCTAGCACAGATACGCAGTATTTT
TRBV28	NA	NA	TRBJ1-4	CASSPRGRGRVNEKLFF	TGTGCCAGCAGTCCTCGGGGTCGAGGGAGGGTTAATGAAAAACTGTTTTTT
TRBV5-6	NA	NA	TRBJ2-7	CASSRTSREQYF	TGTGCCAGCAGCAGAACTAGCCGCGAGCAGTACTTC
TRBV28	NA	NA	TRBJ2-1	CASSLPGYNEQFF	TGTGCCAGCAGTTTACCAGGGTACAATGAGCAGTTCTTC
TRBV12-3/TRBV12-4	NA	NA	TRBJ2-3	CASSLLRTDTQYF	TGTGCCAGCAGTTTATTGAGAACAGATACGCAGTATTTT
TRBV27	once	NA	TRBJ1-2	CASRGKGRVGYGYTF	TGTGCCAGCAGGGGAAAGGGCAGGGTGGGCTATGGCTACACCTTC
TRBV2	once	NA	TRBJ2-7	CASRGLDYEQYF	TGTGCCAGCAGGGGACTTGACTACGAGCAGTACTTC
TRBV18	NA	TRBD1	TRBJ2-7	CASSPRGQGYEQYF	TGTGCCAGCTCACCACGTGGACAGGGGTACGAGCAGTACTTC
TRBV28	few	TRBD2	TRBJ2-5	CASSTPLGLAGIGETQYF	TGTGCCAGCAGTACGCCATTGGGGCTAGCGGGGATAGGGGAGACCCAGTACTTC
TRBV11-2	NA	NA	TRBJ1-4	CASSFQVESEKLFF	TGTGCCAGCAGCTTCCAAGTCGAATCCGAAAAACTGTTTTTT
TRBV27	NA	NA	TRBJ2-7	CASRDLVRSYEQYF	TGTGCCAGCCGGGATTTGGTTCGCTCCTACGAGCAGTACTTC
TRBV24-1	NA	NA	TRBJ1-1	CATSDTGGNTEAFF	TGTGCCACCAGTGATACGGGGGGTAACACTGAAGCTTTCTTT
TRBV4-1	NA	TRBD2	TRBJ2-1	CASSQPAFRPSGRKVRDEQFF	TGCGCCAGCAGCCAACCCGCGTTTAGGCCTAGCGGGAGAAAAGTTCGTGATGAGCAGTTCTTC
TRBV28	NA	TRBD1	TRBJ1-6	CASSYMGQGSSPLHF	TGTGCCAGCAGCTACATGGGACAGGGTTCTTCACCCCTCCACTTT
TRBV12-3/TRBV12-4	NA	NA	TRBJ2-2	CGVGGRTGELFF	TGTGGAGTAGGGGGAAGAACCGGGGAGCTGTTTTTT
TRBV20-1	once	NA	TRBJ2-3	CSASKGSGSTDTQYF	TGTAGTGCTAGTAAAGGGAGTGGGAGCACAGATACGCAGTATTTT
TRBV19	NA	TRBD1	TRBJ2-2	CASSNMRGTGNTGELFF	TGTGCCAGTAGTAATATGAGGGGGACAGGGAACACCGGGGAGCTGTTTTTT
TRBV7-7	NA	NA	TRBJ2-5	CASSATGTPQETQYF	TGTGCCAGCAGCGCTACCGGGACACCCCAAGAGACCCAGTACTTC
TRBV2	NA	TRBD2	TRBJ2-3	CASSKSGRSTDTQYF	TGTGCCAGCAGTAAGAGCGGGAGGTCCACAGATACGCAGTATTTT
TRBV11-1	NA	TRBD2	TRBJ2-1	CASSLRRTSGNNEQFF	TGTGCCAGCAGCTTGCGGAGGACTAGCGGGAACAATGAGCAGTTCTTC
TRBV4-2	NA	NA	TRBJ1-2	CASSQAGRSYGYTF	TGTGCCAGCAGCCAAGCGGGCAGGAGCTATGGCTACACCTTC
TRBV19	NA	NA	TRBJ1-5	CASSPTRGVLTQPQHF	TGTGCCAGTAGTCCCACCAGAGGGGTCTTAACTCAGCCCCAGCATTTT
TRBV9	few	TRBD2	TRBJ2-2	CASSVGTSGSTGELFF	TGTGCCAGCAGCGTAGGGACTAGCGGGAGCACCGGGGAGCTGTTTTTT
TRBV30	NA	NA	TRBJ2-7	CAWKELAREQYF	TGTGCCTGGAAGGAACTAGCCCGCGAGCAGTACTTC
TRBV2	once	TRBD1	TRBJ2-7	CASSDRGLLGEQYF	TGTGCCAGCAGTGACAGGGGGCTTCTGGGGGAGCAGTACTTC